This T cell receptor (beta chain) is drawn from a study of cytomegalovirus exposure and HLA in healthy donors. Study overall: The 120 validation repertoires and the approximately 690 first-cohort repertoires shared a platform, a later analysis reported.

From germline, CDR1 is SGDLS and CDR2 YYNGEE. Deletions cut 2 bases from V and 6 bases from J, with 21 bases between. The CDR3 is made up of 18 amino acids. This table comes from immunoSEQ multiplex PCR, and its TCRdb copy is limited to in-frame clones, with some not included. The sample has roughly 130,000 clones; around nine tenths are singletons. The sequencing sample was made of PBMCs. This clonotype was obtained from a young man in good health and CMV-seronegative. This rearrangement joins TRBV9 to TRBJ1-6, with a tentative D call TRBD1 (5 bases). CDR3 protein: CASSVPQGSRIGNSPLHF. In DNA, the CDR3 is TGTGCCAGCAGCGTCCCTCAGGGTTCCCGAATCGGTAATTCACCCCTCCACTTT.